This is a list of T cell receptor beta chains from one sample in a study of quantifying T cell responses using KT2 cells. TCRdb reprocessed the UMI-ligation and nested PCR reads with MiXCR, giving one entry per CDR3 protein. The sample contains 40,000 to 50,000 distinct CDR3 sequences, 17% of which appear only once. The sequenced sample consisted of PBMCs spiked with cells of the T cell clone KT2. These receptors came from a human donor. The CDR3 runs from the conserved cysteine through the conserved F or W. Each record gives: V gene, J gene, clone size, D gene, CDR3 protein, CDR3 DNA. The D gene is left open where the match is weak. Some rows have no size entry. The others give once, few or many, or a class for an expanded clone.

>TRBV19|TRBJ1-1|few|NA
CASSITKDTEAFF
TGTGCCAGTAGTATAACGAAGGACACTGAAGCTTTCTTT
>TRBV20-1|TRBJ2-5|few|TRBD2
CSARDRTSGVPQETQYF
TGCAGTGCTAGAGATCGGACTAGCGGGGTCCCTCAAGAGACCCAGTACTTC
>TRBV5-6|TRBJ1-5|few|NA
CASSFLALNDQPQHF
TGTGCCAGCAGCTTCTTAGCCCTAAACGATCAGCCCCAGCATTTT
>TRBV4-2|TRBJ2-5|NA|NA
CASSQDRRRDQETQYF
TGTGCCAGCAGCCAAGATCGTCGGCGGGACCAAGAGACCCAGTACTTC
>TRBV6-6|TRBJ2-6|NA|TRBD1
CASSAGTAKLTANVLTF
TGTGCCAGCAGTGCCGGGACAGCTAAACTTACGGCCAACGTCCTGACTTTC
>TRBV27|TRBJ2-7|NA|NA
CASSSTVSYEQYF
TGTGCCAGCAGTTCGACAGTCTCCTACGAGCAGTACTTC
>TRBV9|TRBJ2-3|few|NA
CASSGQPRGTDTQYF
TGTGCCAGCAGCGGACAGCCCCGGGGCACAGATACGCAGTATTTT
>TRBV6-1|TRBJ2-2|once|NA
CASSVGWGTGELFF
TGTGCCAGCAGTGTTGGGTGGGGAACCGGGGAGCTGTTTTTT
>TRBV24-1|TRBJ2-1|NA|TRBD2
CATSDLAGDLNEQFF
TGTGCCACCAGTGATTTAGCGGGAGACCTCAATGAGCAGTTCTTC
>TRBV3-1|TRBJ2-7|NA|NA
CASSPEWADEQYF
TGTGCCAGCAGTCCTGAGTGGGCCGATGAGCAGTACTTC
>TRBV20-1|TRBJ2-2|many|TRBD1
CSAMPPMGQANTGELFF
TGCAGTGCCATGCCCCCGATGGGACAGGCGAACACCGGGGAGCTGTTTTTT
>TRBV12-3/TRBV12-4|TRBJ1-2|few|TRBD1
CASSPTLTGGYGYTF
TGTGCCAGCAGCCCAACGTTGACAGGGGGGTATGGCTACACCTTC
>TRBV25-1|TRBJ2-3|many|NA
CASSDRDLFSSTDTQYF
TGTGCCAGCAGTGATAGGGACTTATTCTCTAGCACAGATACGCAGTATTTT
>TRBV2|TRBJ2-3|many|TRBD2
CASSDPSGGTDTQYF
TGTGCCAGCAGTGACCCTAGCGGGGGCACAGATACGCAGTATTTT
>TRBV20-1|TRBJ2-7|many|NA
CSARIRDYEQYF
TGCAGTGCTAGGATCAGGGACTACGAGCAGTACTTC
>TRBV18|TRBJ2-7|NA|TRBD1
CASSRQGDRSYEQYF
TGTGCCAGCTCCCGACAAGGGGACAGATCGTACGAGCAGTACTTC